This T cell receptor (beta chain) was identified during a study of T-cell reconstitution after alpha-beta-depleted transplantation in children. Regarding the study as a whole: One year after transplant, T-cell counts and diversity came mostly from newly produced T cells. Several hundred expanded graft clones reportedly were the source of alpha-beta T cells about two months after transplant.

Trimming took 6 bases from V and 8 from J, leaving 10 bases between them. This CDR3 contains 11 residues. Germline CDR1 is MDHEN and CDR2 is SYDVKM. This clonotype was counted ten times or more. The target antigen is unknown. Unique molecular identifiers were incorporated when the TCRbeta library was constructed. TCRdb reprocessed the PCR reads with MiXCR, giving one entry per CDR3 protein. The profile shows about 98,000 distinct CDR3 sequences, 20% to 30% of them singletons. The sample here was PBMCs, taken before TCRalphabeta/CD19-depleted stem cell transplant. This chain connects TRBV28 to TRBJ1-2; no clear D. This clonotype was sampled from a boy between 2 and 10 years old with acute lymphoblastic leukemia, due to receive a stem cell transplant. Here the CDR3 DNA reads TGTGCCAGCAGGCGGGATGGAGGCTACACCTTC. Its protein is CASRRDGGYTF.